This TCR beta chain was observed in a study of T-cell reconstitution after alpha-beta-depleted transplantation in children. Study results and limitations: Several hundred expanded graft clones reportedly were the source of alpha-beta T cells about two months after transplant. Some patients showed high day-60 TCRbeta diversity, which derived from surviving recipient T cells and thymic progenitors. Among T cells one year after transplant, newly produced cells accounted for most counts and diversity.

Preparation of the TCRbeta library was carried out with unique molecular identifiers. One entry per CDR3 protein results from TCRdb running MiXCR on the PCR reads. The repertoire holds fewer than 550,000 distinct CDR3 sequences, with around 10% as singletons. The germline CDR1 and CDR2 sequences are SGHRS and YFSETQ. The CDR3 is 14 amino acids. V was pared by 1 base and J by 6 bases, with 11 bases between. A word on this clonotype: Its antigen is unknown.

The clonotype was recovered from a female patient aged 2-9 years who had a stem cell transplant for aplastic anemia, so the T cells may come from the graft donor. The sequencing here drew on PBMCs, mostly from graft donor cells, taken 180 days after TCRalphabeta/CD19-depleted stem cell transplant. The chain joins TRBV5-1 to TRBJ1-5; tentatively, D is TRBD1 (5 bases). CDR3 sequence reads: CASSLSTGSQPQHF. In nucleotides, the CDR3 is TGCGCCAGCAGCTTGTCCACAGGAAGTCAGCCCCAGCATTTT. The variable domain in full, with the rest retrieved from reference TRBV5-1 and TRBJ1-5, is KAGVTQTPRYLIKTRGQQVTLSCSPISGHRSVSWYQQTPGQGLQFLFEYFSETQRNKGNFPGRFSGRQFSNSRSEMNVSTLELGDSALYLCASSLSTGSQPQHFGDGTRLSIL.